Each of the 26 T cell receptor beta chains below was sequenced from the same sample in a study of blood T cell repertoires in COVID-19. TCRdb keeps only in-frame clones here, not all; method: immunoSEQ multiplex PCR. The sample shows roughly 180,000 clones, approximately 85% of them seen only once. Sequenced material: peripheral blood. Receptor source: a man aged 55 to 70 who had recovered from COVID-19.

The chain links TRBV14 to TRBJ2-4; 7 bases map to TRBD1. From germline, CDR1 is SGHDN and CDR2 FVKESK. Trimming took 1 base from V and 7 from J; bases not matched to a gene: 4. CDR3 length equals 14 residues. The DNA for the CDR3 is TGTGCCAGCAGCCAAGTGACAGGGTGGAACATTCAGTACTTC. Translating gives CASSQVTGWNIQYF.

CDR3 sequence reads: CASRRSGGAEAFF. CDR3 nucleotides: TGTGCCAGCAGACGGAGCGGGGGGGCTGAAGCTTTCTTT. The chain couples TRBV5-4 to TRBJ1-1; TRBD1 might be the D (5 bases). The CDR3 is made up of 13 amino acids. V was pared by 5 bases and J by 6 bases, with 14 bases between. Germline lookup yields CDR1 SGHNT and CDR2 YYREEE (reference sequence).

This clone was seen once. The chain uses TRBV4-1 and TRBJ1-5; no firm D call. V was clipped by 2 bases and J by 10 bases, with 12 bases between them. The V gene's germline CDR1 is MGHRA and CDR2 YSYEKL. CDR3 size: 13 residues. The CDR3 protein is CASSQNGVSPQHF. CDR3 coding DNA: TGCGCCAGCAGCCAAAACGGGGTTAGTCCCCAGCATTTT.

The chain recombines TRBV2 with TRBJ1-2; the D gene is possibly TRBD1 (6 bases). The CDR3 sequence is 15 residues long. The ends were cut back, 3 bases at V and 4 bases at J, with 15 bases in the middle. The germline CDR1 and CDR2 sequences are SNHLY and FYNNEI. This CDR3 reads CASSDTGTPIYGYTF. Written as DNA, the CDR3 is TGTGCCAGCAGTGATACCGGGACACCGATCTATGGCTACACCTTC. The whole variable domain, filled in from reference TRBV2 and TRBJ1-2, reads EPEVTQTPSHQVTQMGQEVILRCVPISNHLYFYWYRQILGQKVEFLVSFYNNEISEKSEIFDDQFSVERPDGSNFTLKIRSTKLEDSAMYFCASSDTGTPIYGYTFGSGTRLTVV.

This clone was found a few times. The gene calls are TRBV19 and TRBJ1-2; 7 bases are a match to TRBD1. The length of the CDR3 is 14 residues. The ends lost 8 bases at V and 6 bases at J; junction bases unmatched: 12. Germline CDR1 LNHDA, CDR2 SQIVND (reference sequence). The CDR3 is CASSWGQLGNGYTF. The CDR3 DNA reads as TGTGCCAGTTCCTGGGGACAGTTAGGAAATGGCTACACCTTC.

The chain employs TRBV6-5 and TRBJ1-1; 7 bases match TRBD1. Trimming took 2 bases from V and 3 from J; bases not matched to a gene: 6. This CDR3 is built from 15 residues. Germline CDR1 reads MNHEY; CDR2 reads SVGAGI. The CDR3, as DNA: TGTGCCAGCAGTTACCTCCCCCAGGGGGACACTGAAGCTTTCTTT. Its translation is CASSYLPQGDTEAFF.

The CDR3 sequence: CAWSKGQGGNEKLFF. CDR3 DNA sequence: TGTGCCTGGAGCAAGGGCCAGGGGGGTAATGAAAAACTGTTTTTT. The V and J genes are TRBV30 and TRBJ1-4, with 7 positions matching TRBD1. There are 15 residues in the CDR3. Losses at the gene ends were 3 bases for V and 4 bases for J; bases not matched to a gene: 8. CDR1 and CDR2 (germline): GTSNPN, SVGIG (reference sequence).

J is TRBJ2-4 and V is TRBV19, with a possible D match to TRBD2 (7 bases). The CDR3 runs 17 residues. Germline V gene lookup returns CDR1 LNHDA and CDR2 SQIVND (reference sequence). The V gene lost 3 bases and the J gene lost 0 bases, with 15 bases spanning the gap. CDR3 in amino acids: CASSIPGGRGAKNIQYF. CDR3 sequence (DNA): TGTGCCAGTAGTATTCCGGGGGGCAGGGGAGCCAAAAACATTCAGTACTTC.

This chain joins TRBV4-2 and TRBJ2-3, with 7 bases identical to TRBD2. With 0 bases clipped from V and 4 bases from J, the junction kept 10 bases outside the gene matches. The CDR3 totals 17 residues. Germline lookup yields CDR1 LGHNA and CDR2 YNFKEQ. The CDR3 nucleotides read TGTGCCAGCAGCCAAGACGTCGGGGGGACCTTCTCAGATACGCAGTATTTT. Encoded protein: CASSQDVGGTFSDTQYF.

The V and J genes are TRBV11-3 and TRBJ2-2, with 13 bases matching TRBD2. V was clipped by 1 base and J by 4 bases; unmatched bases: 6. The CDR3 length is 18 residues. CDR1 and CDR2 (germline): SGHNT, YENEEA. Written as DNA, the CDR3 is TGTGCCAGCAGCTTAGGAGGGGGACTAGCGGGGAGCACCGGGGAGCTGTTTTTT. It translates to CASSLGGGLAGSTGELFF.

The rearrangement links TRBV30 to TRBJ1-2; 7 nucleotides align to TRBD1. The V gene end was trimmed by 3 bases and the J gene end by 2 bases; junction bases not matched to a gene: 0. The germline V gene has CDR1 GTSNPN and CDR2 SVGIG (reference sequence). This CDR3 spans 12 amino acids. This CDR3 reads CAWRGQNYGYTF. As DNA, the CDR3 is TGTGCCTGGAGGGGACAGAACTATGGCTACACCTTC.

The chain combines TRBV2 with TRBJ2-1, with TRBD2 identical over 7 bases. CDR3 length: 14 residues. Per germline, CDR1 SNHLY and CDR2 FYNNEI. Trimming removed 6 bases from V and 0 bases from J; junction bases left unmatched: 2. CDR3 loop: CASSGGSSYNEQFF. The CDR3 bases are TGTGCCAGCAGCGGGGGGAGCTCCTACAATGAGCAGTTCTTC.

V is TRBV11-2 and J is TRBJ2-2, with 8 bases that match TRBD2. Germline V gene data show CDR1 as SGHAT and CDR2 as FQNNGV. V gave up 7 bases and J gave up 7 bases; unmatched junction bases: 8. The CDR3 has 14 residues. The CDR3 reads CASIRTSLGGELFF. CDR3 bases: TGTGCCAGCATACGGACTAGCCTGGGCGGGGAGCTGTTTTTT.

The V gene is TRBV7-3, the J gene TRBJ2-4; 9 nucleotides match TRBD1. Per the germline V gene, CDR1 is SGHTA and CDR2 is FQGTGA. CDR3 length: 15 residues. The junction had 6 bases not matched to a gene; V was cut back by 3 bases and J by 6 bases. The CDR3 DNA sequence: TGTGCCAGCAGCTTCGGGACAGGGAAGGGAAACATTCAGTACTTC. It codes for CASSFGTGKGNIQYF.

The chain links TRBV20-1 to TRBJ2-2; 7 nucleotides line up with TRBD2. V shed 5 bases, J shed 7 bases, and the junction held 1 base outside the gene matches. CDR1 DFQATT and CDR2 SNEGSKA come from the germline V gene (reference sequence). The CDR3 contains 11 residues. The CDR3 loop is CSAWEGGELFF. CDR3 in DNA: TGCAGTGCTTGGGAGGGCGGGGAGCTGTTTTTT.

The chain links TRBV4-1 to TRBJ1-1, with D perhaps matching TRBD1 (6 bases). The CDR3 runs to 14 residues. With 3 bases removed from V and 4 bases from J, the gap between germline ends came to 12 bases. The germline V gene encodes CDR1 MGHRA and CDR2 YSYEKL. DNA for the CDR3: TGCGCCAGCAGCCAGGAGAACAGGGCCACTGAAGCTTTCTTT. This encodes CASSQENRATEAFF.

This chain links TRBV7-3 with TRBJ1-2; a weak D match, TRBD1 (5 bases). Trimming removed 5 bases at V and 6 bases at J, with 13 bases between. CDR1 is SGHTA, CDR2 FQGTGA, per germline. The CDR3 contains 13 residues. Written as DNA, the CDR3 is TGTGCCAGCAGCCGCGCGGGGCGGGATGGCTACACCTTC. Translated: CASSRAGRDGYTF.

Points on this clone: One end of the junction is discordant with germline, which a read error may explain. The V and J genes are TRBV7-2 and TRBJ2-1, with 10 bases identical to TRBD2. The CDR3 runs 13 residues. In germline, CDR1 is SGHTA, CDR2 FQGNSA. CDR3 coding DNA: TGTGCCAGCAGCTTAGCCCTAGCGGGGGAGCGGTTCTTC. Encoded protein: CASSLALAGERFF.

The chain is built from TRBV2 and TRBJ1-1; D is undetermined. The germline CDR1 and CDR2 sequences are SNHLY and FYNNEI. V lost 1 base and J lost 4, with 13 bases in between. The CDR3 spans 15 residues. The CDR3 DNA follows: TGTGCCAGCAGTGAAGTAGGTCGGCGGGGCACTGAAGCTTTCTTT. Residues: CASSEVGRRGTEAFF.

V and J are TRBV5-8 and TRBJ2-3; weak D call: TRBD2 (6 bases). The germline V gene has CDR1 SGHTS and CDR2 YDEGEE. Trimming stripped 5 bases from V and 0 bases from J, with 13 bases between. The CDR3 contains 15 residues. CDR3 sequence reads: CASSRGSVSTDTQYF. In DNA form, the CDR3 reads TGTGCCAGCAGTCGGGGGTCAGTTAGCACAGATACGCAGTATTTT.

This chain connects TRBV2 to TRBJ2-2, with a tentative D call TRBD1 (6 bases). This CDR3 is 15 amino acids long. CDR1 and CDR2 from the germline V gene are SNHLY and FYNNEI. V shed 4 bases and J shed 2 bases, with 11 bases lying between them. Written as DNA, the CDR3 is TGTGCCAGCAGTGTCGGACAGACTAACACCGGGGAGCTGTTTTTT. Amino acid sequence: CASSVGQTNTGELFF.

The chain joins TRBV2 to TRBJ2-1; 9 bases map to TRBD2. J lost 5 bases, V lost 5 bases, and 4 bases had no gene match. Germline CDR1 reads SNHLY; CDR2 reads FYNNEI. The CDR3 loop spans 14 amino acids. The CDR3 sequence is CASSPAGGNNEQFF. CDR3 coding DNA: TGTGCCAGCAGTCCCGCGGGGGGGAACAATGAGCAGTTCTTC.

The chain joins TRBV2 to TRBJ2-2, with D possibly matching TRBD1 (5 bases). V dropped 2 bases and J dropped 6 bases, with 7 bases sitting between them. CDR3 length: 13 residues. Germline CDR1 and CDR2: SNHLY and FYNNEI. The DNA for the CDR3 is TGTGCCAGCAGTGAACAGGGTTCCGGGGAGCTGTTTTTT. Its protein product is CASSEQGSGELFF.

This clone has only a few counts. The genes are TRBV7-6 and TRBJ1-2; 7 positions match TRBD1. Looked up from germline, CDR1 is SGHVS and CDR2 is FNYEAQ. The CDR3 is 20 amino acids. Losses at the gene ends were 4 bases for V and 0 bases for J; bases not matched to a gene: 20. The CDR3 protein is CASSSPDRLSGGTTNYGYTF. The DNA of the CDR3 is TGTGCCAGCAGCTCGCCGGATCGCCTCTCAGGGGGAACGACTAACTATGGCTACACCTTC. Variable domain in full (rest from reference TRBV7-6 and TRBJ1-2): GAGVSQSPRYKVTKRGQDVALRCDPISGHVSLYWYRQALGQGPEFLTYFNYEAQQDKSGLPNDRFSAERPEGSISTLTIQRTEQRDSAMYRCASSSPDRLSGGTTNYGYTFGSGTRLTVV.

The chain is built from TRBV6-5 and TRBJ2-3, with D tentatively TRBD2 (6 bases). Trimming shortened V by 0 bases and J by 3 bases, and 7 bases separated the two germline ends. This CDR3 contains 14 residues. CDR1 is MNHEY, CDR2 SVGAGI, per germline. CDR3 amino acids: CASSYSLATDTQYF. CDR3 DNA: TGTGCCAGCAGTTACTCCCTAGCGACAGATACGCAGTATTTT.

The table lists this clone with a few counts. V gene TRBV9 combines with J gene TRBJ2-5; 9 bases align to TRBD1. The CDR3 sequence is 18 residues long. V lost 4 bases to trimming and J lost 2 bases; unmatched junction nucleotides: 15. Germline V gene lookup returns CDR1 SGDLS and CDR2 YYNGEE. The CDR3 region has the DNA TGTGCCAGCAGCCCCCGGACAGGGGCGGACCTTAGACAAGAGACCCAGTACTTC. Translated, it gives CASSPRTGADLRQETQYF.